A single sample gave rise to the 2 T cell receptor beta chains below, sequenced in a study of blood T cell repertoires in COVID-19. Method: immunoSEQ multiplex PCR; TCRdb's copy keeps in-frame clones and lacks some. Here the sample spans 150,000 to 250,000 clones, roughly 83% being singletons. The sample taken for sequencing was peripheral blood. The receptors originated from a woman between 40 and 50 years old with COVID-19, enrolled during active disease.

About this clone: The sample holds other DNA sequences that translate to the same CDR3. The chain joins TRBV11-1 to TRBJ2-7, with D possibly TRBD2 on 5 matching bases. V shed 5 bases and J shed 7 bases, with 12 bases lying between them. The germline CDR1 and CDR2 sequences are SGHAT and FQDESV (reference sequence). The CDR3 is 12 amino acids. Here the CDR3 DNA reads TGTGCCAGCAGCCCCCGGACTGGGGAGCAGTACTTC. Amino acid sequence: CASSPRTGEQYF.

The rearrangement uses TRBV27 and TRBJ2-5, with D maybe TRBD1 (5 bases). Germline V CDR1 and CDR2: MNHEY, SMNVEV (reference sequence). V dropped 2 bases and J dropped 9 bases, with 13 bases sitting between them. The CDR3 runs to 13 residues. This chain's CDR3 is CASSLGAGLAQYF. The CDR3, as DNA: TGTGCCAGCAGTTTAGGGGCAGGGTTGGCCCAGTACTTC.